Shown below are 15 T cell receptor beta chains from a single sample sequenced in a study of T cell repertoires in cytomegalovirus infection. These receptors' antigens are unknown. TCRdb passed the reads through MiXCR, listing each CDR3 protein once. In the table there are roughly 990,000 distinct CDR3 sequences, 31% of which are singletons. This specimen was cultured CD8+ T cells from PBMCs, taken from culture after CMV antigen stimulation. The source of these receptors is a human donor in good health (CMV status not recorded). Some clones in this sample may be carry-over from other donors' samples.

The V call is TRBV9, the J call TRBJ2-3; tentative D call: TRBD2 (5 bases). CDR1 SGDLS and CDR2 YYNGEE come from the germline V gene. V gave up 0 bases and J gave up 9 bases, with 14 bases separating them. The CDR3 has 14 amino acids. The CDR3 nucleotides read TGTGCCAGCAGCGTAGTTGGACTCCGTGACACGCAGTATTTT. This sequence encodes CASSVVGLRDTQYF.

In this sample, this clonotype turned up many times. The V gene is TRBV7-2, the J gene TRBJ2-7; 7 nucleotides match TRBD2. This CDR3 spans 16 amino acids. Losses at the gene ends were 1 base for V and 4 bases for J; bases not matched to a gene: 10. CDR1 and CDR2 from the germline V gene are SGHTA and FQGNSA. CDR3 coding DNA: TGTGCCAGCAGCTTAGAGGCTAGCGGCCTCCTTTACGAGCAGTACTTC. The encoded protein is CASSLEASGLLYEQYF.

This clonotype was counted between two and nine times. The V gene is TRBV7-3, the J gene TRBJ2-1; 9 positions agree with TRBD1. This CDR3 has 15 residues. The germline CDR1 and CDR2 sequences are SGHTA and FQGTGA. V dropped 3 bases and J dropped 3; count of bases not matched to a gene: 3. The CDR3 here is CASSLGQGYYNEQFF. The CDR3 nucleotides read TGTGCCAGCAGCTTGGGACAGGGTTACTACAATGAGCAGTTCTTC.

This clonotype has a handful of counts. The CDR3, as DNA: TGTGCCACCAGCAGAACCGGGACTAGCAGATACAATGAGCAGTTCTTC. It specifies CATSRTGTSRYNEQFF. The chain joins TRBV15 to TRBJ2-1; 9 bases match TRBD2. CDR1 is LNHNV and CDR2 is YYDKDF in the germline V gene (reference sequence). CDR3 length: 16 residues. V was pared by 2 bases and J by 4 bases, with 6 bases of the junction left unmatched.

The rearrangement joins TRBV7-9 to TRBJ2-7; perhaps TRBD2 as D (5 bases). V dropped 7 bases and J dropped 3 bases, with 10 bases sitting between them. Germline CDR1 and CDR2: SEHNR and FQNEAQ (reference sequence). The CDR3 sequence is 12 residues long. The CDR3 loop is CASTTRDYEQYF. CDR3 coding DNA: TGTGCCAGCACCACTCGGGACTACGAGCAGTACTTC.

The V call is TRBV7-9, the J call TRBJ2-7; D might be TRBD1 (5 bases). CDR3 size: 15 residues. The germline gives CDR1 SEHNR, CDR2 FQNEAQ (reference sequence). V was clipped by 2 bases and J by 2 bases, with 13 bases between them. Written as DNA, the CDR3 is TGTGCCAGCAGCTTACAGGGATTGTCCCCCTACGAGCAGTACTTC. It encodes CASSLQGLSPYEQYF.

This clonotype was counted only a few times. The chain recombines TRBV19 with TRBJ2-6, with 11 bases fitting TRBD1. This CDR3 contains 17 residues. In germline, CDR1 is LNHDA, CDR2 SQIVND (reference sequence). With 3 bases clipped from V and 4 bases from J, the junction kept 5 bases outside the gene matches. This CDR3 is CASSITDRGLGANVLTF. CDR3 nucleotide sequence: TGTGCCAGTAGTATCACGGACAGGGGGCTGGGGGCCAACGTCCTGACTTTC.

The chain is built from TRBV6-1 and TRBJ1-1, with D maybe TRBD1 (5 bases). CDR1 is MNHNS, CDR2 SASEGT, per germline. The CDR3 totals 12 residues. The germline V and J ends were trimmed by 11 bases and 1 base, with 11 bases remaining between them. The CDR3: CASTGENTEAFF. DNA of the CDR3: TGTGCCTCAACGGGGGAGAACACTGAAGCTTTCTTT.

This clonotype was observed at least ten times. V gene TRBV7-8 combines with J gene TRBJ2-2; tentative D call: TRBD1 (6 bases). The CDR3 is 14 residues long. Germline lookup yields CDR1 SGHVS and CDR2 FQNEAQ. Trimming left V 7 bases short and J 1 base short, with 10 bases between. The CDR3 spells CASTLTGNTGELFF. CDR3 in DNA: TGTGCCAGCACCCTGACAGGGAACACCGGGGAGCTGTTTTTT.

The chain carries TRBV13 and TRBJ1-2; D is unclear. The germline V and J ends were trimmed by 5 bases and 4 bases, with 11 bases remaining between them. There are 13 residues in the CDR3. Germline CDR1 is PRHDT and CDR2 is FYEKMQ (reference sequence). CDR3 nucleotide sequence: TGTGCCAGCAGCGATGTTACAGTCTATGGCTACACCTTC. Translating gives CASSDVTVYGYTF. The variable domain in full, completed from reference TRBV13 and TRBJ1-2, reads AAGVIQSPRHLIKEKRETATLKCYPIPRHDTVYWYQQGPGQDPQFLISFYEKMQSDKGSIPDRFSAQQFSDYHSELNMSSLELGDSALYFCASSDVTVYGYTFGSGTRLTVV.

V and J are TRBV2 and TRBJ1-2; D remains unclear. Germline V lookup: CDR1 SNHLY, CDR2 FYNNEI. V dropped 8 bases and J dropped 2 bases, with 9 bases sitting between them. The CDR3 has 12 amino acids. CDR3 in DNA: TGTGCCAGCGTGTACAGCAACTATGGCTACACCTTC. It specifies CASVYSNYGYTF.

This clonotype was seen a few times. V is TRBV6-5 and J is TRBJ1-3, with D unresolved. The CDR3 has 16 residues. Germline V gene lookup returns CDR1 MNHEY and CDR2 SVGAGI. Between the trimmed V and J ends, which lost 0 bases and 0 bases, there was a span of 9 bases. DNA for the CDR3: TGTGCCAGCAGTTACTCGGCACCGAGCTCTGGAAACACCATATATTTT. Protein product: CASSYSAPSSGNTIYF.

This clonotype was seen a handful of times. The chain joins TRBV7-9 to TRBJ1-5; no clear D. CDR3 length equals 12 residues. Germline-derived CDR1 and CDR2 are SEHNR and FQNEAQ (reference sequence). Between the trimmed V and J ends, which lost 1 base and 6 bases, there was a span of 4 bases. In DNA, the CDR3 is TGTGCCAGCAGCTTAGATAGTCAGCCCCAGCATTTT. Translation gives CASSLDSQPQHF.

The chain recombines TRBV7-9 with TRBJ1-5; D uncertain. Germline CDR1 and CDR2: SEHNR and FQNEAQ (reference sequence). V lost 0 bases and J lost 9, with 21 bases in between. The CDR3 covers 17 residues. The CDR3 spells CASSLARDGPLGGPQHF. CDR3 DNA sequence: TGTGCCAGCAGCTTAGCGCGTGACGGGCCGCTGGGTGGGCCCCAGCATTTT.

This clonotype was observed many times. The chain is built from TRBV7-6 and TRBJ1-4; D is uncertain. The CDR3 totals 15 residues. Germline CDR1 reads SGHVS; CDR2 reads FNYEAQ. Trimming stripped 5 bases from V and 0 bases from J, with 10 bases between. The CDR3 nucleotides read TGTGCCAGCAGCGCCCAAGAAGCAACTAATGAAAAACTGTTTTTT. Its translation: CASSAQEATNEKLFF.